This T cell receptor beta chain was identified during a study of T cells in Graves' hyperthyroidism and ophthalmopathy. RNA transcripts yielded amplified TCR beta CDR3 regions. The HTBI primer set served for first-round RT-PCR of the TCR CDR3. TCRdb ran MiXCR on the multiplex PCR reads and lists one entry per CDR3 protein. This sample yields around 600,000 distinct CDR3 sequences, of which 14% are seen a single time; less than 9% belongs to the top ten. The CDR3 runs to 15 residues. The V end was cut by 4 bases, the J end by 5 bases, with 17 bases between. In germline, CDR1 is KGHSH, CDR2 LQKENI. There are many counts of this clonotype. Its antigen remains unknown. At least 3 on the Clinical Activity Score was recorded for ophthalmopathy patients, who also had NOSPECS grade at least 4 and duration under 3 months. Each diagnosis drew on symptoms, thyroxine, TRAb, thyroid ultrasound and orbital computed tomography findings.

General study findings and limits: Among clonotypes expanded in thyroid above 0.001, most were also found in blood.

Sequenced material: blood. This chain joins TRBV18 and TRBJ1-1; D unclear. The sequence came from a woman aged 18-29 years with Graves' ophthalmopathy. The CDR3 spells CASSQSGRISTEAFF. The CDR3 DNA sequence: TGTGCCAGCTCACAAAGCGGACGGATAAGTACTGAAGCTTTCTTT.